Listed below are T cell receptor beta chains from one sample, sequenced in a study of T cells in Graves' hyperthyroidism and ophthalmopathy. TCRdb re-derived calls from the multiplex PCR reads in MiXCR, one entry per CDR3 protein. The table includes 700,000 or so distinct CDR3 sequences, 14% detected once. Source material: blood. Receptors were obtained from a woman between 50 and 59 years old with Graves' ophthalmopathy. The CDR3 runs from the conserved cysteine through the conserved F or W. D genes are given only for firm matches. The size field is filled for only some rows; it gives once, few, many or a size class.

cdr3_nt,cdr3_aa,cdr3_length,j_call,d_call,v_call,clone_size
TGCGCCAGCAGCTTCTCCGAACTCTATGGCTACACCTTC,CASSFSELYGYTF,13,TRBJ1-2,-,TRBV5-1,many
TGCGCCAGCGGTCCGGGACTAGCCAACACCGGGGAGCTGTTTTTT,CASGPGLANTGELFF,15,TRBJ2-2,TRBD2,TRBV5-1,many
TGTGCCAGCAGTCCAGGACTAGCGGGAGGGCCAGAGACCCAGTACTTC,CASSPGLAGGPETQYF,16,TRBJ2-5,TRBD2,TRBV12-3/TRBV12-4,-
TGTGCCAGTAGTGCCGGGACAGGGTCTGGCGAGCAGTACTTC,CASSAGTGSGEQYF,14,TRBJ2-7,TRBD1,TRBV19,few
TGTGCCAGCAGTTTAGGGCTAGCGGGATCTGGGGCCAACGTCCTGACTTTC,CASSLGLAGSGANVLTF,17,TRBJ2-6,TRBD2,TRBV27,few
TGCGCCAGCAGCTCCGTAATCCCCCCCGGCGAGCAGTACTTC,CASSSVIPPGEQYF,14,TRBJ2-7,-,TRBV5-1,few
TGTGGCGGAAGTTCGAACACTGAAGCTTTCTTT,CGGSSNTEAFF,11,TRBJ1-1,-,TRBV28,-
TGCAGTGCCTCAACTAGCGTCAATGAGCAGTTCTTC,CSASTSVNEQFF,12,TRBJ2-1,TRBD2,TRBV20-1,many
TGTGCCAGCAGCTTTACAGGGGCGGCCCAAGAGACCCAGTACTTC,CASSFTGAAQETQYF,15,TRBJ2-5,TRBD1,TRBV7-2,few
TGTGCCATCAGTCGGGAACTAGCGGGAGGCGAGCAGTACTTC,CAISRELAGGEQYF,14,TRBJ2-7,TRBD2,TRBV10-3,-
TGTGCCAGCAGCCAACCACGGGGACTAGCGGGACCGGGGACCCAGTACTTC,CASSQPRGLAGPGTQYF,17,TRBJ2-5,TRBD2,TRBV27,once
TGTGCCAGCAGTTTGAAGGGTAGGAGCTATGGCTACACCTTC,CASSLKGRSYGYTF,14,TRBJ1-2,-,TRBV28,many
TGCGCCAGCAGCTTGGTATCCGGGCCTGTCCGGAATGAGCAGTTCTTC,CASSLVSGPVRNEQFF,16,TRBJ2-1,-,TRBV5-1,-
TGTGCCAGCAGTGAGACAGGGGGCTGGACTGAAGCTTTCTTT,CASSETGGWTEAFF,14,TRBJ1-1,TRBD1,TRBV2,many
TGTGCCAGCAGCCGAAATTCTTGGTTGGAGACCCAGTACTTC,CASSRNSWLETQYF,14,TRBJ2-5,-,TRBV14,many
TGTGCCACCAGTGATTTGCATCCCGTCTCGGGGCACAATGAGCAGTTCTTC,CATSDLHPVSGHNEQFF,17,TRBJ2-1,-,TRBV24-1,-
TGTGCCAGCAGAACCGGCGGCAACTATGGCTACACCTTC,CASRTGGNYGYTF,13,TRBJ1-2,-,TRBV27,many
TGTGCCAGTAGTAGTCGAGACGGTGAAGAGACCCAGTACTTC,CASSSRDGEETQYF,14,TRBJ2-5,-,TRBV19,few
TGTGCCAGTAGTATCCAAGGGACAGCCCGTGAAAAACTGTTTTTT,CASSIQGTAREKLFF,15,TRBJ1-4,TRBD1,TRBV19,-
TGTGCCAGCAGCTTATACGAGGGGTCGAAGACTGAAGCTTTCTTT,CASSLYEGSKTEAFF,15,TRBJ1-1,-,TRBV11-2,many
TGTGCCAGCAGCTCTTATAAGGACGTGGAGCAGTTCTTC,CASSSYKDVEQFF,13,TRBJ2-1,-,TRBV11-2,-
TGTGCCAGCAGCTACCCCCTTGGAGCGGGAGAGAATGAGCAGTTCTTC,CASSYPLGAGENEQFF,16,TRBJ2-1,TRBD2,TRBV11-1,many
TGCAGCACGCAGGGATTAATGAACACTGAAGCTTTCTTT,CSTQGLMNTEAFF,13,TRBJ1-1,-,TRBV29-1,few
TGCAGTGCTAGAGATCCACAGACCTATGGCTACACCTTC,CSARDPQTYGYTF,13,TRBJ1-2,-,TRBV20-1,-
TGTGCCAGCAGCCAAGAATCCCCCCGGGACAGGGTGAAGCAGTACTTC,CASSQESPRDRVKQYF,16,TRBJ2-7,TRBD1,TRBV14,many
TGTGCCAGCTGTTCCTCGGGCCCCTCGAATGAGCAGTTCTTC,CASCSSGPSNEQFF,14,TRBJ2-1,-,TRBV27,few
TGTGCCAGCAGCCCACGACAGGCCCTGAACACCGGGGAGCTGTTTTTT,CASSPRQALNTGELFF,16,TRBJ2-2,-,TRBV4-2,few
TGTGCCAGCAGCCAAGAGTATTACGGGAGTTTCGACAATGAGCAGTTCTTC,CASSQEYYGSFDNEQFF,17,TRBJ2-1,-,TRBV4-2,few
TGTGCCAGCAGCCGGCGAGGGTACAATGAAAAACTGTTTTTT,CASSRRGYNEKLFF,14,TRBJ1-4,-,TRBV7-9,few
TGTGCCAGCATGTTCCAACAGGGGATGGTTAATACGCAGTATTTT,CASMFQQGMVNTQYF,15,TRBJ2-3,TRBD1,TRBV12-3/TRBV12-4,-
TGTGCCAGCAGTGAATACGAGACTAGCGTCAACAATGAGCAGTTCTTC,CASSEYETSVNNEQFF,16,TRBJ2-1,TRBD2,TRBV25-1,-
TGTGCCAGCAGCCCGCAGAGGAACACCGGGGAGCTGTTTTTT,CASSPQRNTGELFF,14,TRBJ2-2,-,TRBV7-2,-
TGTGCCAGCTCACCGTCAGTCCCTAAAGAAAAACTGTTTTTT,CASSPSVPKEKLFF,14,TRBJ1-4,-,TRBV18,-
TGTGCCTGGAGTGTAACTAGCGGGAGGGGGAACACCGAGGAGCTGTTTTTT,CAWSVTSGRGNTEELFF,17,TRBJ2-2,TRBD2,TRBV30,-
TGTGCCAGCAGCTTAGTGGGGGTACCTCACTCACCCCTCCACTTT,CASSLVGVPHSPLHF,15,TRBJ1-6,-,TRBV7-2,many
TGCAGTGCTAGACATGGACAGGGCGAGAATCAGCCCCAGCATTTT,CSARHGQGENQPQHF,15,TRBJ1-5,TRBD1,TRBV20-1,-
TGTGCCACCAGTGATTCGGGCAGACTTAATGAAAAACTGTTTTTT,CATSDSGRLNEKLFF,15,TRBJ1-4,-,TRBV24-1,few
TGCAGCGTCGCCGGGACTGAGCAAGAGACCCAGTACTTC,CSVAGTEQETQYF,13,TRBJ2-5,-,TRBV29-1,few
TGTGCCAGCACGACTAGCCACGACTACTCCTACAATGAGCAGTTCTTC,CASTTSHDYSYNEQFF,16,TRBJ2-1,TRBD2,TRBV28,many
TGTGCCAGCAGCCAAGCAAGGGGCGGCACTGAAGCTTTCTTT,CASSQARGGTEAFF,14,TRBJ1-1,-,TRBV14,few
TGCAGCGTTAAGACTAGCGGGAGTGTTGCCGGGGAGCTGTTTTTT,CSVKTSGSVAGELFF,15,TRBJ2-2,TRBD2,TRBV29-1,-
TGTGCCAGCACACTGGTTACCGGGGAGCTGTTTTTT,CASTLVTGELFF,12,TRBJ2-2,-,TRBV12-3/TRBV12-4,-
TGTGCCAGTAGCGAAGGGCAGGGGGCCATCGACGAGCAGTACTTC,CASSEGQGAIDEQYF,15,TRBJ2-7,TRBD1,TRBV19,many